This entry features one T cell receptor (beta chain) sequence. The table came from immunoSEQ multiplex PCR; TCRdb's copy has only in-frame clones and leaves some out. The table lists about 350,000 clones, about 88% of them singletons, with roughly 6% in the top ten. Treatment here: roughly 19 received Ad26.COV2.S at low or high dose, single or two shots; about 5 received placebo; per-sample allocation not given. At day 63 after the first vaccine or placebo injection, samples were drawn. Germline CDR1 and CDR2: MGHDK and SYGVNS. Trimming took 3 bases from V and 5 from J; bases not matched to a gene: 7. The CDR3 has 15 amino acids. The data originate from a study of Ad26.COV2.S vaccination and SARS-CoV-2 variants. Study in general: The donor was enrolled in the Ad26.COV2.S arm of the COV1001 trial.

The chain employs TRBV25-1 and TRBJ1-2; 9 bases map to TRBD1. The receptor's source is a person aged 18-60 years who received the Ad26.COV2.S COVID-19 vaccine or a placebo. The sample consisted of peripheral blood, taken in a trial of Ad26.COV2.S vaccine versus placebo. The CDR3 here is CASSDVGQGKYGYTF. Here the CDR3 DNA reads TGTGCCAGCAGTGATGTAGGACAGGGGAAATATGGCTACACCTTC.